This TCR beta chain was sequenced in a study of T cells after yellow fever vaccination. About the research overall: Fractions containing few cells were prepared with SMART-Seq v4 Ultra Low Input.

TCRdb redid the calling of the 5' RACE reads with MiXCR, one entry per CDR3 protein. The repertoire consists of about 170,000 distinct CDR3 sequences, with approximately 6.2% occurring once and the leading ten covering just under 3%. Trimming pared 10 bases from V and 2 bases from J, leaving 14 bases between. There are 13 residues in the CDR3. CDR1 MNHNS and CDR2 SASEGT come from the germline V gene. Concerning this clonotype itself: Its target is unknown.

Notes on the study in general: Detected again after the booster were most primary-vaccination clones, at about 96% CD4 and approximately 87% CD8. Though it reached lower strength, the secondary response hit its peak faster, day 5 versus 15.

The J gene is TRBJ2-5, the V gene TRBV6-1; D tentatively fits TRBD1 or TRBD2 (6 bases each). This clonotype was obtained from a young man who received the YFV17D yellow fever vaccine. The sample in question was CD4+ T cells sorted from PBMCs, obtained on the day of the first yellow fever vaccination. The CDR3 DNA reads TGTGCCACCCTGGGGGGCGGGCAAGAGACCCAGTACTTC. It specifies CATLGGGQETQYF.